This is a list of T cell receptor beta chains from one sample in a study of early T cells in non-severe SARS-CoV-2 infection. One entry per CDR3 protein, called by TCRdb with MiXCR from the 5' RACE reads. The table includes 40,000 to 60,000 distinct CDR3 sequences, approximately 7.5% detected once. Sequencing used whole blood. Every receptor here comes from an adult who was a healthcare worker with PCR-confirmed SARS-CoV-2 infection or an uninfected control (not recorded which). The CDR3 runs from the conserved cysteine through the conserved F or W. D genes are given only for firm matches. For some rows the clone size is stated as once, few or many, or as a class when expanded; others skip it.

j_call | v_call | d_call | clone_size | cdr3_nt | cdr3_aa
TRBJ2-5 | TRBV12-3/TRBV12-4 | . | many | TGTGCCAGCAGTTTCCGGCACCAAGAGACCCAGTACTTC | CASSFRHQETQYF
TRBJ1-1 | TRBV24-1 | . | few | TGTGCCACCAGTGATGCGGGCGGCACTGAAGCTTTCTTT | CATSDAGGTEAFF
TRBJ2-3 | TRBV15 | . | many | TGTGCCACCAGCACACAACAGGGTTATACGCAGTATTTT | CATSTQQGYTQYF
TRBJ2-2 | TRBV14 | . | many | TGTGCCAGCAGCCCACAGGGTTTCGGGGAGCTGTTTTTT | CASSPQGFGELFF
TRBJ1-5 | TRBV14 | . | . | TGTGCCAGCAGCCAACCGTATCAGCCCCAGCATTTT | CASSQPYQPQHF
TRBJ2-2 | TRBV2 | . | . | TGTGCCAGCACCCTTGGGGGGTCCGGGGAGCTGTTTTTT | CASTLGGSGELFF
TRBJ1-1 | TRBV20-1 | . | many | TGCAGTGCTAGCGGGACGCCGAACACTGAAGCTTTCTTT | CSASGTPNTEAFF
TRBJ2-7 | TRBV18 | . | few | TGTGCCAGCTCCCCCTTAGGGGACTCCTACGAGCAGTACTTC | CASSPLGDSYEQYF
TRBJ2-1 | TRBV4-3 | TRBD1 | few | TGCGCCAGCAGTCTGGACAGGGGGCAGAATGAGCAGTTCTTC | CASSLDRGQNEQFF
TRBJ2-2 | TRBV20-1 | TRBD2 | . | TGCAGTGCTAGAGATCCCACTAGCGGGGGTGGCGGGGAGCTGTTTTTT | CSARDPTSGGGGELFF
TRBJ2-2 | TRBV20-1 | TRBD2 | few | TGCAGTGCTAGTCTAGCGGGGGGGCGTCGCACCGGGGAGCTGTTTTTT | CSASLAGGRRTGELFF
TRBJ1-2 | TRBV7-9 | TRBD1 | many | TGTGCCAGCAGCTTGTTAGACAGGGACTATGGCTACACCTTC | CASSLLDRDYGYTF
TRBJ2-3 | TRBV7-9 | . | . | TGTGCCAGCAGCTTAGGGGAGACACGGGGCGTTCGAGATACGCAGTATTTT | CASSLGETRGVRDTQYF
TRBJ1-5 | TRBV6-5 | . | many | TGTGCCACCTCCCCGGACGGAGATCAGCCCCAGCATTTT | CATSPDGDQPQHF
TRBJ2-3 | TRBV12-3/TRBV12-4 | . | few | TGTGCCAGCACCCTCCGATCAGGGAAGGATACGCAGTATTTT | CASTLRSGKDTQYF
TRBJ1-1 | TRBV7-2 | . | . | TGTGCCAGCAGCTTAAGTCAGGGGCGTAATGAAGCTTTCTTT | CASSLSQGRNEAFF
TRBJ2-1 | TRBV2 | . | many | TGTGCCAGCAGTGGTCTAGGGGGCAATGAGCAGTTCTTC | CASSGLGGNEQFF
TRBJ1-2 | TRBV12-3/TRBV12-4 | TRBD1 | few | TGTGCCAGCAGTTTATATCCCCCCGACAGGGGCGGCTACACCTTC | CASSLYPPDRGGYTF
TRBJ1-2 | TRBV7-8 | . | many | TGTGCCAGCAGCCCACTTCTTGACAGGTGGGGCTACACCTTC | CASSPLLDRWGYTF
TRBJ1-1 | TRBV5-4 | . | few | TGTGCCAGCAGCCTCACTCCGCTGAACACTGAAGCTTTCTTT | CASSLTPLNTEAFF
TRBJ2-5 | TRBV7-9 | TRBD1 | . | TGTGCCAGCAGCTTCGGACAGGCAGAACAAGAGACCCAGTACTTC | CASSFGQAEQETQYF
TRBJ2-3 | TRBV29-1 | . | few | TGCAGCGTTGAATACGGCACAGATACGCAGTATTTT | CSVEYGTDTQYF
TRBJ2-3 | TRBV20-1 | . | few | TGCAGTGCTAGTTTCCGGCAGGGGGGGGATACGCAGTATTTT | CSASFRQGGDTQYF
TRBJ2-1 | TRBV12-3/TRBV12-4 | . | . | TGTGCCAGCAGTTTAACAGGTCCTTACAATGAGCAGTTCTTC | CASSLTGPYNEQFF
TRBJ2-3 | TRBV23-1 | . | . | . | CASSHHRTDTQYFGPGTRHF
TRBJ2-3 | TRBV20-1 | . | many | TGCAGTGCTAGATTCCGATTGGCAGGCACAGATACGCAGTATTTT | CSARFRLAGTDTQYF
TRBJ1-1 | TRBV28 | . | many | TGTGCCAGCAGGACGGGGTGGGCTGAAGCTTTCTTT | CASRTGWAEAFF
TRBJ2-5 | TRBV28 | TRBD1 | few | TGTGCCAGCAGTTTGGGACAGTTGGAGACCCAGTACTTC | CASSLGQLETQYF
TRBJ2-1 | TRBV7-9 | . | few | TGTGCCAGCAGCTTACAGGAGGGTCCGAACAGCAATGAGCAGTTCTTC | CASSLQEGPNSNEQFF
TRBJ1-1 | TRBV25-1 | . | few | TGTGCCAGCAGTTCCCCTGGCAGGTCGGTTGAAGCTTTCTTT | CASSSPGRSVEAFF
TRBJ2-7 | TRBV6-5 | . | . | TGTGTCAGCAAGCCCGGCAGGAACTACGAGCAGTACTTC | CVSKPGRNYEQYF
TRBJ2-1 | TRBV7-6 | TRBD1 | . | TGTGCCAGCAGCGTCCGACAGGGGGACAATGAGCAGTTCTTC | CASSVRQGDNEQFF
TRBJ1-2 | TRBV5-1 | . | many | TGCGCCAGCACCCCCCTGACCGGGGCTAACTATGGCTACACCTTC | CASTPLTGANYGYTF
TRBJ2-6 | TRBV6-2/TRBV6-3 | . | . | TGTGCCAGCAGTTCCCAGGCTGGGGCCAACGTCCTGACTTTC | CASSSQAGANVLTF
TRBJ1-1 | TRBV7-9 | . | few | TGTGCCAGCAGCTTGTTAATGGTTGGGTTAGAAGCTTTCTTT | CASSLLMVGLEAFF
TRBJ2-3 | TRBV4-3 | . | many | TGCGCCAGCAGCCAGAGGGTTTCAGATACGCAGTATTTT | CASSQRVSDTQYF
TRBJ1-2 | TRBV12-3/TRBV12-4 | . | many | TGTGCCAGCAGCTTGATGCTGGCCTATGGCTACACCTTC | CASSLMLAYGYTF
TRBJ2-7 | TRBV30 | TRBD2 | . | TGTGCCTGGAGTTCCGCGACTAGCGGGGGCTTAGGGGAGCAGTACTTC | CAWSSATSGGLGEQYF
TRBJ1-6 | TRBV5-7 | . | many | TGTGCCAGCAGCTTAAAAGGGAGGGTGCCCCTCCACTTT | CASSLKGRVPLHF
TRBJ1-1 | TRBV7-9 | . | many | TGTGCCAGCAGCTTACGGGGGAAGACTGAAGCTTTCTTT | CASSLRGKTEAFF
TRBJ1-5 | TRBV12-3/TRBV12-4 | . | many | TGTGCCAGCAGTTTGGGGGGCCGGTCGAAGGACCTCCATGATCAGCCCCAGCATTTT | CASSLGGRSKDLHDQPQHF
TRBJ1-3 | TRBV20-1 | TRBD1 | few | TGCAGTGCAACTACAGGGGGCTATGGAAACACCATATATTTT | CSATTGGYGNTIYF
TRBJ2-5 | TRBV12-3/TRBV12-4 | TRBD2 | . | TGTGCCAGCAGCGAAGCACTAGCGGGGGGGCAAGAGACCCAGTACTTC | CASSEALAGGQETQYF
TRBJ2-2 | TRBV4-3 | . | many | TGCGCCAGCAGCCAGGTTTCCCGGCCAAACACCGGGGAGCTGTTTTTT | CASSQVSRPNTGELFF
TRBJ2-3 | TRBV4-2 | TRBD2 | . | TGTGCCAGCAGCCAAGAAGGTAGCGGGGGCTTAGATACGCAGTATTTT | CASSQEGSGGLDTQYF
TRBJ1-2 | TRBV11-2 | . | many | TGTGCCAGCAGCTTAGATCTGACAGATGATTATGGCTACACCTTC | CASSLDLTDDYGYTF
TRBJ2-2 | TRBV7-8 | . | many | TGTGCCAGCAGCCCCAGGGAACTGAACACCGGGGAGCTGTTTTTT | CASSPRELNTGELFF
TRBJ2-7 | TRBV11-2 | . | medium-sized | TGTGCCAGCAGCTTACAAACAGCCTACGAGCAGTACTTC | CASSLQTAYEQYF
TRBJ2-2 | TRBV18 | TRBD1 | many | TGTGCTACCAGACAACAGGGGGCGACCGGGGAGCTGTTTTTT | CATRQQGATGELFF
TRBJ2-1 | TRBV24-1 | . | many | TGTGCCACCAGTGATTATAACAGCCCCCAGGATGAGCAGTTCTTC | CATSDYNSPQDEQFF
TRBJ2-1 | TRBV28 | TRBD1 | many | TGTGCCAGCAGTCGGAACAGGGGAACCTACAATGAGCAGTTCTTC | CASSRNRGTYNEQFF
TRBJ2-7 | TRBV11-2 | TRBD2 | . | TGTGCCAGCAGCTTAGATTTAATTACTAGCGGGCGATACGAGCAGTACTTC | CASSLDLITSGRYEQYF
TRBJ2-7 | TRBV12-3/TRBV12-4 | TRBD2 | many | TGTGCCAGCAGTTTATGGGCTAGCGGGGAGTACGAGCAGTACTTC | CASSLWASGEYEQYF